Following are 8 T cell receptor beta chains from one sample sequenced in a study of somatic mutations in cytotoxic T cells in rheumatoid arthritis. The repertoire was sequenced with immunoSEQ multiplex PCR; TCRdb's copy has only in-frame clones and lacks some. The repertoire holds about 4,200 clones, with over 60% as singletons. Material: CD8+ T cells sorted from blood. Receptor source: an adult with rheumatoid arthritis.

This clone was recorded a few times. CDR3 coding DNA: TGTGCCTGGAGTGTACCCGAGAGGGACAGGGGGTTGGAAGGCTACACCTTC. Protein product: CAWSVPERDRGLEGYTF. This chain connects TRBV30 to TRBJ1-2, with 11 nucleotides matching TRBD1. The length of the CDR3 is 17 residues. CDR1 and CDR2 from the germline V gene are GTSNPN and SVGIG (reference sequence). Losses at the gene ends were 0 bases for V and 8 bases for J; bases not matched to a gene: 14.

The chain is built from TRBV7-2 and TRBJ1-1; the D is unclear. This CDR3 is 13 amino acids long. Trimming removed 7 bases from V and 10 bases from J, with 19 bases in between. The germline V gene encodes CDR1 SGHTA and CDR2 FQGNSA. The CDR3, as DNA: TGTGCCAGCACCCTAGGTGTTTCTGGCCCAGCTTTCTTT. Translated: CASTLGVSGPAFF.

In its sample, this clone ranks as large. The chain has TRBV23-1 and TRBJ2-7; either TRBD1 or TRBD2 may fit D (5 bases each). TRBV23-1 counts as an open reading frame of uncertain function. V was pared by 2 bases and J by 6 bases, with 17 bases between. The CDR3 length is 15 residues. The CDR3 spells CASSQGGHPPSEQYF. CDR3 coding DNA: TGCGCCAGCAGTCAAGGAGGACATCCCCCGAGCGAGCAGTACTTC.

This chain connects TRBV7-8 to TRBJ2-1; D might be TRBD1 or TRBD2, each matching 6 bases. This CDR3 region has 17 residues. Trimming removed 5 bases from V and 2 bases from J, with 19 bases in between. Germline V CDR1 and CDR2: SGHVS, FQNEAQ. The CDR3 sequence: CASSPSWGASTYNEQFF. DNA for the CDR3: TGTGCCAGCAGCCCCTCTTGGGGGGCGTCCACCTACAATGAGCAGTTCTTC.

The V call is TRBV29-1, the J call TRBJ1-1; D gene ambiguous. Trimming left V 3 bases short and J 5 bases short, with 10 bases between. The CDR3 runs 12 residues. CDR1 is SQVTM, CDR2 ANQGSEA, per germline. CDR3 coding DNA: TGCAGCGTTGAGCTCGCTGGGACTGAAGCTTTCTTT. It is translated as CSVELAGTEAFF.

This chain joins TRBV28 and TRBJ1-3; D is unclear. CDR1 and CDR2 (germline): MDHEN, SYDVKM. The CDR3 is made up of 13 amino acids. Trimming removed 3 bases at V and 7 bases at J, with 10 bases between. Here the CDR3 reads CASSFPGRNTIYF. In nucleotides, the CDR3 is TGTGCCAGCAGTTTTCCGGGCAGGAACACCATATATTTT.

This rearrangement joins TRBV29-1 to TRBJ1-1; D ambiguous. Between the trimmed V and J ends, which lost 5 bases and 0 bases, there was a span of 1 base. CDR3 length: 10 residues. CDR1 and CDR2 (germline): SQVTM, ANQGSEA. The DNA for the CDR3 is TGCAGCGTTCTGAACACTGAAGCTTTCTTT. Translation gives CSVLNTEAFF.

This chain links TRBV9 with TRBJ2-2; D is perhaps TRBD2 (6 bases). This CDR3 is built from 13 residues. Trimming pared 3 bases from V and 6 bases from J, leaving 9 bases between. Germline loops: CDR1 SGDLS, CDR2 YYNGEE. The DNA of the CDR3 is TGTGCCAGCAGCGACGGGGGAGCCGGGGAGCTGTTTTTT. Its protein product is CASSDGGAGELFF.